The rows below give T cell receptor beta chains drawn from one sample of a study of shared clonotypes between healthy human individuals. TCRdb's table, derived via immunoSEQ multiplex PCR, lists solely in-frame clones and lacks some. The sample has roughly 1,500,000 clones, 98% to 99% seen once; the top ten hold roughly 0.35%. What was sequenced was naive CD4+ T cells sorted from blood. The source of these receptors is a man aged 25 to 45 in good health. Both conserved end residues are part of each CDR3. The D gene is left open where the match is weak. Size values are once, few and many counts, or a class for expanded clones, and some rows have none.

CDR3nt: TGTGCCAGCAGCTTAAGCAGATCTAATGAAAAACTGTTTTTT; CDR3aa: CASSLSRSNEKLFF; j_gene: TRBJ1-4; v_gene: TRBV7-9; d_gene: NA; abundance: NA
CDR3nt: TGTGCCAGCAGCTTGACGCAGGACTCCTACGAGCAGTACTTC; CDR3aa: CASSLTQDSYEQYF; j_gene: TRBJ2-7; v_gene: TRBV5-4; d_gene: NA; abundance: NA
CDR3nt: TGTGCCTTTCTCATGAACACTGAAGCTTTCTTT; CDR3aa: CAFLMNTEAFF; j_gene: TRBJ1-1; v_gene: TRBV30; d_gene: NA; abundance: NA
CDR3nt: TGTGCCAGCAGTGAAGCGGGTGGGACAGTGGGTGGAAAACTGTTTTTT; CDR3aa: CASSEAGGTVGGKLFF; j_gene: TRBJ1-4; v_gene: TRBV6-1; d_gene: TRBD1; abundance: NA
CDR3nt: TGTGCCAGCAGTGATTGGACGACCCAAGGGAATGAGCAGTTCTTC; CDR3aa: CASSDWTTQGNEQFF; j_gene: TRBJ2-1; v_gene: TRBV6-1; d_gene: NA; abundance: NA
CDR3nt: TGTGCCAGCAAGGGGCAGGGCTCCTACGAGCAGTACTTC; CDR3aa: CASKGQGSYEQYF; j_gene: TRBJ2-7; v_gene: TRBV9; d_gene: NA; abundance: NA
CDR3nt: TGTGCCAGCAATCTCCGGGGGTTTGACACCGGGGAGCTGTTTTTT; CDR3aa: CASNLRGFDTGELFF; j_gene: TRBJ2-2; v_gene: TRBV11-2; d_gene: NA; abundance: NA
CDR3nt: TGTGCCAGCAGCCAAAGGGTTTTCCGACTAGCCCCCCGGATCATCGATGAGCAGTTCTTC; CDR3aa: CASSQRVFRLAPRIIDEQFF; j_gene: TRBJ2-1; v_gene: TRBV14; d_gene: TRBD2; abundance: NA
CDR3nt: TGTGCCAGCAGCTTAAGTCCCAAACGGGAGTACTTC; CDR3aa: CASSLSPKREYF; j_gene: TRBJ2-7; v_gene: TRBV11-2; d_gene: NA; abundance: NA
CDR3nt: TGTGCCGTCCGCCGGGAACCAACTAATGAAAAACTGTTTTTT; CDR3aa: CAVRREPTNEKLFF; j_gene: TRBJ1-4; v_gene: TRBV7-9; d_gene: NA; abundance: NA
CDR3nt: TGTGCCAGCTCACCGGTCGCCGGGGAGCTGTTTTTT; CDR3aa: CASSPVAGELFF; j_gene: TRBJ2-2; v_gene: TRBV18; d_gene: NA; abundance: NA
CDR3nt: TGCGCCAGCAGCCCCAACCCCTGGCTAGCGGTGAACACCGGGGAGCTGTTTTTT; CDR3aa: CASSPNPWLAVNTGELFF; j_gene: TRBJ2-2; v_gene: TRBV4-3; d_gene: TRBD2; abundance: NA
CDR3nt: TGTGCCAGCATTAAACCGGACAGGGGGCGGACTGAAGCTTTCTTT; CDR3aa: CASIKPDRGRTEAFF; j_gene: TRBJ1-1; v_gene: TRBV6-5; d_gene: TRBD1; abundance: NA
CDR3nt: TGTGCCAGCTCACCGGGACTAGCGGGAGAAAATGAGCAGTTCTTC; CDR3aa: CASSPGLAGENEQFF; j_gene: TRBJ2-1; v_gene: TRBV18; d_gene: TRBD2; abundance: NA
CDR3nt: TGCGCCAGCAGCTTGGTCCTAGCGGGAGGATCCTACGAGCAGTACTTC; CDR3aa: CASSLVLAGGSYEQYF; j_gene: TRBJ2-7; v_gene: TRBV5-1; d_gene: TRBD2; abundance: NA
CDR3nt: TGTGCCAGCAGTGTGTCTGACAGCAAGACCCAGTACTTC; CDR3aa: CASSVSDSKTQYF; j_gene: TRBJ2-5; v_gene: TRBV6-1; d_gene: NA; abundance: NA
CDR3nt: TGTGCCAGCAGTGAATCGTATAGCAATCAGCCCCAGCATTTT; CDR3aa: CASSESYSNQPQHF; j_gene: TRBJ1-5; v_gene: TRBV2; d_gene: NA; abundance: NA
CDR3nt: TGTGCCAGCAGCTTGGCGGGGGCCTACAATGAGCAGTTCTTC; CDR3aa: CASSLAGAYNEQFF; j_gene: TRBJ2-1; v_gene: TRBV11-3; d_gene: TRBD2; abundance: NA
CDR3nt: TGTGCCAGCAGCCCGGGATGGGTCGATACGCAGTATTTT; CDR3aa: CASSPGWVDTQYF; j_gene: TRBJ2-3; v_gene: TRBV6-1; d_gene: NA; abundance: NA
CDR3nt: TGCGCCAGCAGCCAAGATCGACTAGCAGTCGCCTACGAGCAGTACTTC; CDR3aa: CASSQDRLAVAYEQYF; j_gene: TRBJ2-7; v_gene: TRBV4-1; d_gene: TRBD2; abundance: NA
CDR3nt: TGCAGCGTTGTGCCCTCGACAGGGAACCCCTACGAGCAGTACTTC; CDR3aa: CSVVPSTGNPYEQYF; j_gene: TRBJ2-7; v_gene: TRBV29-1; d_gene: TRBD1; abundance: NA
CDR3nt: TGTGCCACCAGCAGAGATACAATCCCAGGGAAAGAGCAGTACTTC; CDR3aa: CATSRDTIPGKEQYF; j_gene: TRBJ2-7; v_gene: TRBV15; d_gene: NA; abundance: once
CDR3nt: TGCAGTGCTATACGAACTGGGGAGCAGTACTTC; CDR3aa: CSAIRTGEQYF; j_gene: TRBJ2-7; v_gene: TRBV20-1; d_gene: NA; abundance: NA
CDR3nt: TGTGCCAGCAGGAAGGGGTCCTCGGGCACCGGGGAGCTGTTTTTT; CDR3aa: CASRKGSSGTGELFF; j_gene: TRBJ2-2; v_gene: TRBV2; d_gene: NA; abundance: NA
CDR3nt: TGTGCCAGCAGCCCACAGGGGAACTATGGCTACACCTTC; CDR3aa: CASSPQGNYGYTF; j_gene: TRBJ1-2; v_gene: TRBV28; d_gene: TRBD1; abundance: NA
CDR3nt: TGTGCCTGGAGTGGGGTACCAGCCAACACTGAAGCTTTCTTT; CDR3aa: CAWSGVPANTEAFF; j_gene: TRBJ1-1; v_gene: TRBV30; d_gene: NA; abundance: NA
CDR3nt: TGCGCCAGCAGCCGGGCGAGCGTAGAAGATACGCAGTATTTT; CDR3aa: CASSRASVEDTQYF; j_gene: TRBJ2-3; v_gene: TRBV4-1; d_gene: NA; abundance: NA
CDR3nt: TGTGCCAGCCGGGACAGGAACACCGGGGAGCTGTTTTTT; CDR3aa: CASRDRNTGELFF; j_gene: TRBJ2-2; v_gene: TRBV18; d_gene: TRBD1; abundance: NA
CDR3nt: TGTGCCAGCAGCTTTTCCCCCGGGACAGGTTACAATGAGCAGTTCTTC; CDR3aa: CASSFSPGTGYNEQFF; j_gene: TRBJ2-1; v_gene: TRBV28; d_gene: TRBD1; abundance: NA
CDR3nt: TGTGCCAGTAGTTCGCTGACAGGCTACGGGGAGCTGTTTTTT; CDR3aa: CASSSLTGYGELFF; j_gene: TRBJ2-2; v_gene: TRBV19; d_gene: NA; abundance: NA
CDR3nt: TGTGCCAGCAGACAGGGGCTGAACACCGGGGAGCTGTTTTTT; CDR3aa: CASRQGLNTGELFF; j_gene: TRBJ2-2; v_gene: TRBV5-5; d_gene: TRBD1; abundance: once
CDR3nt: TGTGCCAGCAACCCGGGACAGACATCCTATGGCTACACCTTC; CDR3aa: CASNPGQTSYGYTF; j_gene: TRBJ1-2; v_gene: TRBV9; d_gene: TRBD1; abundance: NA